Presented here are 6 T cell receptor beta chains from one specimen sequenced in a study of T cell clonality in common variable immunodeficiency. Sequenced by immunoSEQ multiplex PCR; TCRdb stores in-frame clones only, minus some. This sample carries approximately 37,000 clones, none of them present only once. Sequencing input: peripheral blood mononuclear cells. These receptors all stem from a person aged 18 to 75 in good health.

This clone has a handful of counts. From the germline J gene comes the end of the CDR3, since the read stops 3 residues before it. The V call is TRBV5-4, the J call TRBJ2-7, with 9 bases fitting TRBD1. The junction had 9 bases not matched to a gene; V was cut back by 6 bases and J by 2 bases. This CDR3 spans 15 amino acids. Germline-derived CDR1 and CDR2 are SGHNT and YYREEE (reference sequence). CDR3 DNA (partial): TGTGCCAGCACCTCCATGAGACAGGGGGCCTACGAG. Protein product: CASTSMRQGAYE. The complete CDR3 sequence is CASTSMRQGAYEQYF.

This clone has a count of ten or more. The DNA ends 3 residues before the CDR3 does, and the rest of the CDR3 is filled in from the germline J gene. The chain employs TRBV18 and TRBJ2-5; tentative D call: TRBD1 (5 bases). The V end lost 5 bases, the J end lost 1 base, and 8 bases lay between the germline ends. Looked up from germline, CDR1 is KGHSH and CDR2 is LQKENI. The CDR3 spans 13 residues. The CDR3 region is CASSDSLQETQYF. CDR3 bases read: TGTGCCAGCTCAGACAGTCTCCAAGAGACC.

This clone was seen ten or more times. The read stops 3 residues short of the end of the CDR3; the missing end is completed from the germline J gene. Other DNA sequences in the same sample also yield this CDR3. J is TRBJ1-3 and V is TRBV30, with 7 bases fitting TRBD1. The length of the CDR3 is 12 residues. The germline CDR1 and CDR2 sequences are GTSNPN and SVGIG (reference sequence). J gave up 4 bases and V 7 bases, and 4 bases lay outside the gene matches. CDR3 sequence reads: CALGGYGNTIYF. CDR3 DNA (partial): TGTGCCTTAGGGGGCTACGGAAACACC. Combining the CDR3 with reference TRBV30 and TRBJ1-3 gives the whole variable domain SQTIHQWPATLVQPVGSPLSLECTVEGTSNPNLYWYRQAAGRGLQLLFYSVGIGQISSEVPQNLSASRPQDRQFILSSKKLLLSDSGFYLCALGGYGNTIYFGEGSWLTVV.

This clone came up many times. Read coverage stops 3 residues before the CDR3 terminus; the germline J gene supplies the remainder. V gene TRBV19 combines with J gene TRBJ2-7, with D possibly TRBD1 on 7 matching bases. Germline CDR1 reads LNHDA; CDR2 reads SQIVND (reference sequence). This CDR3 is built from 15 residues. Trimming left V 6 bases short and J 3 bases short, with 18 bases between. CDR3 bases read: TGTGCCAGTAGCGCGGCGGGGACAGCAGACTACGAG. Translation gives CASSAAGTADYE. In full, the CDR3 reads CASSAAGTADYEQYF.

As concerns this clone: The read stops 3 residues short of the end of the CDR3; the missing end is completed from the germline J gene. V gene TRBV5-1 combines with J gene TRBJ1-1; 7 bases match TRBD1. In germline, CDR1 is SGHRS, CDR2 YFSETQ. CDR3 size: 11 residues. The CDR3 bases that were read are TGCGCCAGCAGCGAGGACAGGAGA. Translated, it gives CASSEDRR. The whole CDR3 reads CASSEDRRAFF.

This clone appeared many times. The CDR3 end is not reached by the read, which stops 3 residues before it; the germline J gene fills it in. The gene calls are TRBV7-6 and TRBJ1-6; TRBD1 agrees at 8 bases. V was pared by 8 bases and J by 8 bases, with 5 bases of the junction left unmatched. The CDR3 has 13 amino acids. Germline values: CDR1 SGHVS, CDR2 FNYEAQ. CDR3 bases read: TGTGCCAGCCAGGGGGCGGCTGATTCACCC. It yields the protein CASQGAADSP. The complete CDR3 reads CASQGAADSPLHF.